The T cell receptor beta chain under discussion was sequenced for a study of T-cell memory formation after mild COVID-19. From the 5' RACE reads, TCRdb called clonotypes with MiXCR, one entry per CDR3 protein. The sample consists of roughly 300,000 distinct CDR3 sequences, roughly 13% of them appearing once. V was cut by 6 bases and J by 6 bases, with 16 bases left in between. The CDR3 extends over 14 amino acids. This rearrangement joins TRBV12-3 or TRBV12-4 to TRBJ2-3, with a weak D call TRBD2 (6 bases). The sample consisted of PBMCs or a T cell subset sorted from them (not recorded which). The sequence derives from a man aged 18 to 29 who had mild COVID-19 (a few samples of this study predate the infection). Cell type and time point are not known. The CDR3 DNA reads TGTGCCAGCAGCTCCGCGGAGGGCTTCGATACGCAGTATTTT. It specifies CASSSAEGFDTQYF.